Below are 8 T cell receptor beta chains sequenced from a single sample in a study of memory CD4+ T cells and cytomegalovirus serostatus. The data were produced by immunoSEQ multiplex PCR, yet TCRdb's version contains in-frame clones alone and is incomplete. The sample shows tens of thousands of clones, around three quarters of them seen only once. Single viable CD3+CD4+CD8-CD45RO+ cells were sorted as the memory CD4+ T cells. The sequencing input was memory CD4+ T cells from blood. Source of these receptors: an adult in good health and CMV-seronegative.

This clone was detected a few times. This CDR3 is CASSLAPGLTTYEQYF. The DNA of the CDR3 is TGTGCCAGCAGCTTGGCCCCGGGACTAACGACCTACGAGCAGTACTTC. V usage is TRBV5-4 and J usage is TRBJ2-7; 7 nucleotides align to TRBD2. The CDR3 spans 16 residues. V gave up 0 bases and J gave up 2 bases; unmatched junction bases: 8. CDR1 and CDR2 from the germline V gene are SGHNT and YYREEE (reference sequence). The full variable domain, completed using reference TRBV5-4 and TRBJ2-7, is ETGVTQSPTHLIKTRGQQVTLRCSSQSGHNTVSWYQQALGQGPQFIFQYYREEENGRGNFPPRFSGLQFPNYSSELNVNALELDDSALYLCASSLAPGLTTYEQYFGPGTRLTVT.

This clone turned up a few times. CDR3: CASGLAPGLAGGYNEQFF. CDR3 bases: TGTGCTAGTGGTTTGGCCCCCGGACTAGCGGGAGGCTACAATGAGCAGTTCTTC. The V call is TRBV12-5, the J call TRBJ2-1, with 14 bases lining up with TRBD2. This CDR3 comprises 18 residues. The J segment lost 3 bases and the V segment lost 1 base, leaving 5 bases of the junction unmatched. Germline-derived CDR1 and CDR2 are LGHNT and FRNRAP.

This chain connects TRBV15 to TRBJ2-5; TRBD1 matches 8 bases. This CDR3 comprises 11 residues. CDR1 and CDR2 from the germline V gene are LNHNV and YYDKDF (reference sequence). V dropped 7 bases and J dropped 7; count of bases not matched to a gene: 2. In DNA form, the CDR3 reads TGTGCCACCACCGACAGGGGGACCCAGTACTTC. Its protein product is CATTDRGTQYF.

The rearrangement joins TRBV9 to TRBJ1-3; D unclear. From germline, CDR1 is SGDLS and CDR2 YYNGEE. The CDR3 loop spans 15 amino acids. Trimming removed 0 bases from V and 0 bases from J, with 7 bases in between. The CDR3 DNA follows: TGTGCCAGCAGCGTAGAAGGGTACTCTGGAAACACCATATATTTT. As protein: CASSVEGYSGNTIYF.

CDR3 sequence reads: CASSWVRSPDDYTF. The CDR3 region has the DNA TGTGCCAGCTCATGGGTGAGGTCTCCAGACGACTACACCTTC. This chain connects TRBV18 to TRBJ1-2; D gene uncertain. Germline V gene lookup returns CDR1 KGHSH and CDR2 LQKENI. The CDR3 runs 14 residues. V was shortened by 5 bases and J by 10 bases, with 20 bases between the two germline ends.

This clone was counted a few times. This chain uses TRBV5-4 with TRBJ1-2; no reliable D call. CDR1 is SGHNT and CDR2 is YYREEE in the germline V gene (reference sequence). Trimming pared 2 bases from V and 4 bases from J, leaving 9 bases between. This CDR3 contains 13 residues. The DNA of the CDR3 is TGTGCCAGCAGCTTCGAAAGAACCTATGGCTACACCTTC. Its translation: CASSFERTYGYTF.

The CDR3 loop reads CASKGAGENGHEQFF. Here the CDR3 DNA reads TGTGCCAGCAAGGGGGCGGGGGAGAATGGGCATGAGCAGTTCTTC. The chain recombines TRBV7-9 with TRBJ2-1; tentatively, D is TRBD1 or TRBD2 (7 bases each). The V end lost 7 bases, the J end lost 8 bases, and 21 bases lay between the germline ends. Germline lookup yields CDR1 SEHNR and CDR2 FQNEAQ (reference sequence). The CDR3 contains 15 residues.

V is TRBV5-1 and J is TRBJ2-5; no clear D gene. Germline V lookup: CDR1 SGHRS, CDR2 YFSETQ. V lost 0 bases and J 7 bases, leaving 16 bases between the germline ends. This CDR3 comprises 15 residues. CDR3 in amino acids: CASSLDYIGPGTQYF. The CDR3 DNA reads as TGCGCCAGCAGCTTGGATTACATAGGCCCCGGGACCCAGTACTTC. The whole variable domain, remainder taken from reference TRBV5-1 and TRBJ2-5, is KAGVTQTPRYLIKTRGQQVTLSCSPISGHRSVSWYQQTPGQGLQFLFEYFSETQRNKGNFPGRFSGRQFSNSRSEMNVSTLELGDSALYLCASSLDYIGPGTQYFGPGTRLLVL.